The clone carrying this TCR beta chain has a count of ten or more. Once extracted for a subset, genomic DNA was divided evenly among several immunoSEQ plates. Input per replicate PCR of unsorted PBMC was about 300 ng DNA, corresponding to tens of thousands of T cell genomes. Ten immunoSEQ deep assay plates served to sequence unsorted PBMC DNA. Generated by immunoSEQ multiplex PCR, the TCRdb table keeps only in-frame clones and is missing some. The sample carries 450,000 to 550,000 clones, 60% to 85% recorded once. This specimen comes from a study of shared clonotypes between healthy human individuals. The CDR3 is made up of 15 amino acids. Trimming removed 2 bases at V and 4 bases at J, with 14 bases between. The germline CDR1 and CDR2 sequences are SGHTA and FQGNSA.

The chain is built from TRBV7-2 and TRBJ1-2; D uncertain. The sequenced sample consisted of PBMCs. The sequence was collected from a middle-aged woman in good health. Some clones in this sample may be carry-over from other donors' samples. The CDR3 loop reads CASSLQIAAPYGYTF. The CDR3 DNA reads TGTGCCAGCAGCTTACAAATCGCAGCACCCTATGGCTACACCTTC.